This T cell receptor (beta chain) comes out of a study of a mutant IDH1 vaccine in newly diagnosed glioma. At the level of the study: Vaccinations, eight in total, occurred in weeks 1, 3, 5, 7, 11, 15, 19, 23.

The time point is: week 11, during vaccination. Topical imiquimod was applied with each vaccine dose, which held 300 ug of mutant IDH1 20-mer peptide. Each of the donors came in with new WHO grade 3 or 4 astrocytomas that were IDH1-mutant and ATRX-lost. Study results and limitations: Among top peripheral T cell clonotypes, changes seemed unrelated to pseudoprogression. Overall, more than 85% of patients had vaccine-induced immune responses.

To note about this clone: What it binds is not known.

The assay was immunoSEQ multiplex PCR, and TCRdb's table has in-frame clones only and misses some. The data hold fewer than 150,000 clones, with roughly 90% observed a single time. Trimming took off 6 bases at V and 1 base at J, with 15 bases between the two ends. The CDR3 runs to 15 residues. Per the germline V gene, CDR1 is MDHEN and CDR2 is SYDVKM. The sample in question was PBMCs, obtained from a glioma patient whose treatment included an IDH1 peptide vaccine. The chain uses TRBV28 and TRBJ2-5; D uncertain. The TCR sequence derives from a woman between 50 and 59 years old with glioma. In DNA, the CDR3 is TGTGCCAGCAGCCCCCCTCAGAGAGGCCAAGAGACCCAGTACTTC. As protein: CASSPPQRGQETQYF.